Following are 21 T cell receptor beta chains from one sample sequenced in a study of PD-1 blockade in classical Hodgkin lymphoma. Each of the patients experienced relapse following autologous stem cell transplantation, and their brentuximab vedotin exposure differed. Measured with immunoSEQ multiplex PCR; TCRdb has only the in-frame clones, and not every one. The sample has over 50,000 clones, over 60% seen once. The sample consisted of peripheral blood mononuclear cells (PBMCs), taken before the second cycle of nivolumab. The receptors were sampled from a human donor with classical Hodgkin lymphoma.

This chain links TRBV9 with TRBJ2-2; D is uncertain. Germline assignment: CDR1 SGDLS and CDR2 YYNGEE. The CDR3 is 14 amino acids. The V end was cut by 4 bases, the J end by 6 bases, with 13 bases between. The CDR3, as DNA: TGTGCCAGCAGCTCTACCATCGGGCCCGGGGAGCTGTTTTTT. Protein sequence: CASSSTIGPGELFF.

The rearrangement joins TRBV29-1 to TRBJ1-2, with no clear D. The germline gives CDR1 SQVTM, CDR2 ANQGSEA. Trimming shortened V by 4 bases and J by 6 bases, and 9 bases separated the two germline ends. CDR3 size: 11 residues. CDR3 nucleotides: TGCAGCGTTGCTGGGTCAGATGGCTACACCTTC. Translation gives CSVAGSDGYTF.

This chain's CDR3 is CASSIIVGSSPLHF. The CDR3 coding sequence is TGTGCCAGTAGTATCATTGTCGGCTCGTCACCCCTCCACTTT. The rearrangement joins TRBV19 to TRBJ1-6; D ambiguous. V lost 3 bases and J 10 bases, leaving 13 bases between the germline ends. CDR3 length equals 14 residues. CDR1 is LNHDA, CDR2 SQIVND, per germline (reference sequence). Complete variable domain (other parts from reference TRBV19 and TRBJ1-6): DGGITQSPKYLFRKEGQNVTLSCEQNLNHDAMYWYRQDPGQGLRLIYYSQIVNDFQKGDIAEGYSVSREKKESFPLTVTSAQKNPTAFYLCASSIIVGSSPLHFGNGTRLTVT.

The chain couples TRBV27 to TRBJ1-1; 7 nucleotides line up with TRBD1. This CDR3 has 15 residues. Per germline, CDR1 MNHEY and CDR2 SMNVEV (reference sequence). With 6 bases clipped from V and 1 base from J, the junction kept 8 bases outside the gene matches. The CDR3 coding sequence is TGTGCCAGCAGCAGCTTCGGGACAGAGAACACTGAAGCTTTCTTT. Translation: CASSSFGTENTEAFF.

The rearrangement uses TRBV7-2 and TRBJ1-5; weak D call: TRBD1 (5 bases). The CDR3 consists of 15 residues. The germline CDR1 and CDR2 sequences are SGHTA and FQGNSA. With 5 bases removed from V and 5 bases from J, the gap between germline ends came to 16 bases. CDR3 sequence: CASSLRSGTDQPQHF. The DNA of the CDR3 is TGTGCCAGCAGCCTAAGAAGTGGGACCGATCAGCCCCAGCATTTT.

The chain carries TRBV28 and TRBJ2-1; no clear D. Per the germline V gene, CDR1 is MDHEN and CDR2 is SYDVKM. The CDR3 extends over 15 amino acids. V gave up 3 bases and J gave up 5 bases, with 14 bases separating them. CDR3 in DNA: TGTGCCAGCAGTTTGGCCCCCAGGAGCCACAATGAGCAGTTCTTC. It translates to CASSLAPRSHNEQFF.

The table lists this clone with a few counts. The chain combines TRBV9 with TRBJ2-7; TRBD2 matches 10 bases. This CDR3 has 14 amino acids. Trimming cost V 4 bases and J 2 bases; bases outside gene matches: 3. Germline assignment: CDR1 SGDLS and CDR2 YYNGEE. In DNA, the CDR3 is TGTGCCAGCAGCCCTAGCGGGAGCGCCTACGAGCAGTACTTC. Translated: CASSPSGSAYEQYF.

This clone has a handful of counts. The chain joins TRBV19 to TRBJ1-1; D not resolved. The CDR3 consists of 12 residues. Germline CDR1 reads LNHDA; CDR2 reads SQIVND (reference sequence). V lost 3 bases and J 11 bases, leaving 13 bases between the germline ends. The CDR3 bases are TGTGCCAGTAGTATCAGAGGGAGGCGGGCTTTCTTT. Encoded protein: CASSIRGRRAFF. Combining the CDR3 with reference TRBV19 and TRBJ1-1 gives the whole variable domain DGGITQSPKYLFRKEGQNVTLSCEQNLNHDAMYWYRQDPGQGLRLIYYSQIVNDFQKGDIAEGYSVSREKKESFPLTVTSAQKNPTAFYLCASSIRGRRAFFGQGTRLTVV.

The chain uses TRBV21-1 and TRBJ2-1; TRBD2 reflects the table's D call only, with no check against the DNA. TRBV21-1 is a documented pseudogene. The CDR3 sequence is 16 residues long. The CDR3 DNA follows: TGTGCCAGCAGCAAAGGAGGGCTAGCGGGGCCCAATGAGCAGTTCTTC. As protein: CASSKGGLAGPNEQFF.

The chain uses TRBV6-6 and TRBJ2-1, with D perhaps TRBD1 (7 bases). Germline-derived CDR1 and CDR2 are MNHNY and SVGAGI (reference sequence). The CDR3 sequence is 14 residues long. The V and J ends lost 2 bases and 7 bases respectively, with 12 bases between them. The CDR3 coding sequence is TGTGCCAGCAGTTACGGGTCAGGGGGGAATGAGCAGTTCTTC. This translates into CASSYGSGGNEQFF.

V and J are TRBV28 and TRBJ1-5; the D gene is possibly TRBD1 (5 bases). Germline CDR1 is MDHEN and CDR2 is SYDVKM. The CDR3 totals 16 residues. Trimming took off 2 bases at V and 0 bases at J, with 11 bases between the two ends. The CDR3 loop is CASSLGDVYSNQPQHF. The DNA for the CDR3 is TGTGCCAGCAGTTTAGGGGACGTATATAGCAATCAGCCCCAGCATTTT.

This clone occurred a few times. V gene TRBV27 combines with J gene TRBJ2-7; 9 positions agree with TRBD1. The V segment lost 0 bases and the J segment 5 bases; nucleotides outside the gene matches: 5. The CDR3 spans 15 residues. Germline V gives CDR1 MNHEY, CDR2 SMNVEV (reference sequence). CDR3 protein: CASSLSQGAHNEQYF. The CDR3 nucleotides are TGTGCCAGCAGTTTATCACAGGGGGCGCACAACGAGCAGTACTTC.

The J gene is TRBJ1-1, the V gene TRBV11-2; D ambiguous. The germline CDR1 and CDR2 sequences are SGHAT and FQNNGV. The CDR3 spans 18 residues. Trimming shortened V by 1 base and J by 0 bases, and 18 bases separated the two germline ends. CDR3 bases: TGTGCCAGCAGCTTAGGTTTGGGAACAGTGGGTGTGAACACTGAAGCTTTCTTT. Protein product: CASSLGLGTVGVNTEAFF.

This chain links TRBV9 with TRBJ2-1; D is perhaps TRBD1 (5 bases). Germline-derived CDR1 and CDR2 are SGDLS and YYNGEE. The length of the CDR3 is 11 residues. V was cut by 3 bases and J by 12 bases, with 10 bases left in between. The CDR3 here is CASSEGMGQFF. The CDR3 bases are TGTGCCAGCAGCGAGGGGATGGGGCAGTTCTTC.

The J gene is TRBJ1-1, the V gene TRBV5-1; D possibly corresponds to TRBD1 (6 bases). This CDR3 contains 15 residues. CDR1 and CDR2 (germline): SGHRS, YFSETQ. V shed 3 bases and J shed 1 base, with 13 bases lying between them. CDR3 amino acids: CASSWGGFSNTEAFF. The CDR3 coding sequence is TGCGCCAGCAGCTGGGGGGGCTTCTCGAACACTGAAGCTTTCTTT.

The CDR3 loop reads CASSRMGNTEAFF. The CDR3 nucleotides read TGTGCCAGCAGTCGAATGGGGAACACTGAAGCTTTCTTT. V usage is TRBV14 and J usage is TRBJ1-1, with D hard to call. The CDR3 is made up of 13 amino acids. V gave up 6 bases and J gave up 1 base, with 9 bases separating them. Germline CDR1 and CDR2: SGHDN and FVKESK. Using reference TRBV14 and TRBJ1-1 for the parts outside the CDR3, the full variable domain is EAGVTQFPSHSVIEKGQTVTLRCDPISGHDNLYWYRRVMGKEIKFLLHFVKESKQDESGMPNNRFLAERTGGTYSTLKVQPAELEDSGVYFCASSRMGNTEAFFGQGTRLTVV.

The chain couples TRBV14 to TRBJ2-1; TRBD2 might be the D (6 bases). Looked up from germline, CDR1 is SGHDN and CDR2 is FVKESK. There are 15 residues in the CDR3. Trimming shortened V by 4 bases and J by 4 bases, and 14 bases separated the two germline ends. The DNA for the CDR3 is TGTGCCAGCAGCCGACCTAGCGTAGGTTACAATGAGCAGTTCTTC. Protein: CASSRPSVGYNEQFF.

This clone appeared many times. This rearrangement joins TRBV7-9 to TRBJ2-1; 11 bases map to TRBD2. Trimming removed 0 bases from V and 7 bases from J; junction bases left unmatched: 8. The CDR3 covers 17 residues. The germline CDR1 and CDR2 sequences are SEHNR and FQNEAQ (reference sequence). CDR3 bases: TGTGCCAGCAGCTTAGCCAAACTAGCGGGAGAAGATAATGAGCAGTTCTTC. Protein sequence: CASSLAKLAGEDNEQFF.

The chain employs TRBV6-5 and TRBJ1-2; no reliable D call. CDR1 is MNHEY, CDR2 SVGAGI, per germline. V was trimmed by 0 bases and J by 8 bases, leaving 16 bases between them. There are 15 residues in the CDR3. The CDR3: CASSYSWTPYRGYTF. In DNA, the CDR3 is TGTGCCAGCAGTTACTCTTGGACGCCGTATCGAGGCTACACCTTC.

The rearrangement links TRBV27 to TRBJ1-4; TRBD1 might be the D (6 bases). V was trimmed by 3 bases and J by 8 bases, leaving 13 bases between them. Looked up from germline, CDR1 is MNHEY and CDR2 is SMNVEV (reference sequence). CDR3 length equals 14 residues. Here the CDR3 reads CASSFSGGTEKLFF. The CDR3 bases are TGTGCCAGCAGTTTCTCGGGGGGCACGGAAAAACTGTTTTTT.

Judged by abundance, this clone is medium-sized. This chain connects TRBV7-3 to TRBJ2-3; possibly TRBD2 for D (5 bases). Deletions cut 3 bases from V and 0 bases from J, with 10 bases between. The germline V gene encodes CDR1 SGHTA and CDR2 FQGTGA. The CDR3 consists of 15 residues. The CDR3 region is CASSLGGLSTDTQYF. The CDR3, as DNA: TGTGCCAGCAGCTTGGGCGGGTTGAGCACAGATACGCAGTATTTT.